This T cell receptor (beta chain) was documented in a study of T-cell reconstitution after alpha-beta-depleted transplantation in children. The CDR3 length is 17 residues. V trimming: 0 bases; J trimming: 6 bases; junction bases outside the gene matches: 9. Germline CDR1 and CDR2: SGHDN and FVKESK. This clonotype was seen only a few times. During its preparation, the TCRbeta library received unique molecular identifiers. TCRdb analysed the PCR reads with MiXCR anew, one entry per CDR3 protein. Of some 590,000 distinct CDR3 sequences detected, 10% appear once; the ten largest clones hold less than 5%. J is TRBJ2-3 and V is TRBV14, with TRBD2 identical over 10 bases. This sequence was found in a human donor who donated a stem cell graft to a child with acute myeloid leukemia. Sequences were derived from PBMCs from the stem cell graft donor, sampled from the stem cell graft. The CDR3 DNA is TGTGCCAGCAGCCAAGATAGGCTAGCGGGAGCCTTGGATACGCAGTATTTT. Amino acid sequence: CASSQDRLAGALDTQYF.